This is a list of T cell receptor beta chains from one sample in a study of STAT3 mutations in large granular lymphocyte leukemia. The method was immunoSEQ multiplex PCR; TCRdb's version includes in-frame clones alone and lacks a portion of them. The profile shows roughly 17,000 clones, about nine tenths of them singletons. Specimen: peripheral blood mononuclear cells. Receptors were obtained from a man in his fifties or sixties with T-cell large granular lymphocyte leukemia. Some clones in this sample may be carry-over from other donors' samples. The CDR3 runs from the conserved cysteine through the conserved F or W. A D gene is named only where the DNA matches it firmly. Rows give clone size only sometimes, using once, few, many, or a class for an expanded clone.

clone size: -; D gene: -; CDR3 length: 15; V gene: TRBV29-1; J gene: TRBJ1-1; CDR3 DNA: TGCAGCGTCGGGCGCAGGGGTGGGGCTTTGACTGAAGCTTTCTTT; CDR3 protein: CSVGRRGGALTEAFF
clone size: -; D gene: -; CDR3 length: 16; V gene: TRBV5-1; J gene: TRBJ2-7; CDR3 DNA: TGCGCCAGCAGCTTGGGGCCCGGGGAAAGCTCCTACGAGCAGTACTTC; CDR3 protein: CASSLGPGESSYEQYF
clone size: -; D gene: -; CDR3 length: 15; V gene: TRBV2; J gene: TRBJ1-5; CDR3 DNA: TGTGCCAGCAGTGAAGCGCTTGGGGGGCCTCAGCCCCAGCATTTT; CDR3 protein: CASSEALGGPQPQHF
clone size: -; D gene: -; CDR3 length: 14; V gene: TRBV6-5; J gene: TRBJ1-1; CDR3 DNA: TGTGCCAGCAGTTCCCGAGAGGGGAGCACTGAAGCTTTCTTT; CDR3 protein: CASSSREGSTEAFF
clone size: -; D gene: TRBD2; CDR3 length: 17; V gene: TRBV15; J gene: TRBJ2-2; CDR3 DNA: TGTGCCACCAGCAGAGATTTACTAGCGGGAGAGGTCGGGGAGCTGTTTTTT; CDR3 protein: CATSRDLLAGEVGELFF
clone size: -; D gene: -; CDR3 length: 15; V gene: TRBV28; J gene: TRBJ2-7; CDR3 DNA: TGTGCCAGCAGTTTTCTTAGTATGCTCTCCTACGAGCAGTACTTC; CDR3 protein: CASSFLSMLSYEQYF
clone size: once; D gene: TRBD1; CDR3 length: 14; V gene: TRBV29-1; J gene: TRBJ1-3; CDR3 DNA: TGCAGCGTGACCGGGACAGGGGCCGGAAACACCATATATTTT; CDR3 protein: CSVTGTGAGNTIYF
clone size: -; D gene: -; CDR3 length: 14; V gene: TRBV30; J gene: TRBJ2-7; CDR3 DNA: TGTGCCTGGAGAGCTCTGGGCAGGGGAGGCGAGCAGTACTTC; CDR3 protein: CAWRALGRGGEQYF
clone size: -; D gene: -; CDR3 length: 14; V gene: TRBV5-1; J gene: TRBJ2-3; CDR3 DNA: TGCGCCAGCAGCCTTAGATCAGGGTCAGATACGCAGTATTTT; CDR3 protein: CASSLRSGSDTQYF
clone size: few; D gene: -; CDR3 length: 13; V gene: TRBV9; J gene: TRBJ1-4; CDR3 DNA: TGTGCCAGCAGCGTAAACGGAAATGAAAAACTGTTTTTT; CDR3 protein: CASSVNGNEKLFF
clone size: -; D gene: -; CDR3 length: 14; V gene: TRBV19; J gene: TRBJ2-7; CDR3 DNA: TGTGCCAGTACTACCTCCGGGGAAGCCTACGAGCAGTACTTC; CDR3 protein: CASTTSGEAYEQYF
clone size: few; D gene: TRBD1; CDR3 length: 14; V gene: TRBV5-1; J gene: TRBJ2-7; CDR3 DNA: TGCGCCAGCAGACCCGGGACAGGGGGTTACGAGCAGTACTTC; CDR3 protein: CASRPGTGGYEQYF
clone size: once; D gene: TRBD1; CDR3 length: 14; V gene: TRBV5-4; J gene: TRBJ2-7; CDR3 DNA: TGTGCCAGCAGCGGTCGGACAGGGCCTTCCGAGCAGTACTTC; CDR3 protein: CASSGRTGPSEQYF
clone size: -; D gene: -; CDR3 length: 12; V gene: TRBV15; J gene: TRBJ2-5; CDR3 DNA: TGTGCTACCGGGGACTTTAGGGAGACCCAGTACTTC; CDR3 protein: CATGDFRETQYF
clone size: -; D gene: -; CDR3 length: 16; V gene: TRBV5-1; J gene: TRBJ2-3; CDR3 DNA: TGCGCCAGCAGCTTGGCTGCGACGGGGGAGACAGATACGCAGTATTTT; CDR3 protein: CASSLAATGETDTQYF
clone size: -; D gene: TRBD1; CDR3 length: 14; V gene: TRBV28; J gene: TRBJ2-7; CDR3 DNA: TGTGCCAGCAGTCTCGTGGGACAGGGCGACGAGCAGTACTTC; CDR3 protein: CASSLVGQGDEQYF
clone size: -; D gene: TRBD2; CDR3 length: 15; V gene: TRBV25-1; J gene: TRBJ2-1; CDR3 DNA: TGTGCCAGCATTGGTCTAGCGGGGACTTCCAATGAGCAGTTCTTC; CDR3 protein: CASIGLAGTSNEQFF
clone size: few; D gene: -; CDR3 length: 16; V gene: TRBV30; J gene: TRBJ1-3; CDR3 DNA: TGTGCCTGGAGTGTATCGGGAATATTCTCTGGAAACACCATATATTTT; CDR3 protein: CAWSVSGIFSGNTIYF
clone size: once; D gene: -; CDR3 length: 15; V gene: TRBV28; J gene: TRBJ1-4; CDR3 DNA: TGTGCCACCGCTCTGTGGGGGGCCACTAATGAAAAACTGTTTTTT; CDR3 protein: CATALWGATNEKLFF
clone size: -; D gene: TRBD1; CDR3 length: 16; V gene: TRBV25-1; J gene: TRBJ1-1; CDR3 DNA: TGTGCCAGCAGTTCTCAGGGGGACGCCACGAACACTGAAGCTTTCTTT; CDR3 protein: CASSSQGDATNTEAFF
clone size: -; D gene: -; CDR3 length: 14; V gene: TRBV4-2; J gene: TRBJ2-1; CDR3 DNA: TGTGCCAGCAGCCAAGGTTTAGGGGCCGGTGAGCAGTTCTTC; CDR3 protein: CASSQGLGAGEQFF
clone size: once; D gene: TRBD1; CDR3 length: 15; V gene: TRBV2; J gene: TRBJ2-2; CDR3 DNA: TGTGCCAGCACCAGGGACAGCGCGAACACCGGGGAGCTGTTTTTT; CDR3 protein: CASTRDSANTGELFF
clone size: -; D gene: TRBD2; CDR3 length: 14; V gene: TRBV7-7; J gene: TRBJ2-1; CDR3 DNA: TGTGCTAGCAGCTCAGCGGGAACGGCGGATGAGCAGTTCTTC; CDR3 protein: CASSSAGTADEQFF